This T cell receptor beta chain was sequenced in a study of T-cell memory formation after mild COVID-19 (dated by TCRdb to the early 2020s). Notes on the research overall: TCR sequence clusters from the two donors were found to be largely donor specific. In two donors, T-cell clones that expanded and contracted after mild COVID-19 were followed by sequencing TCRalpha and TCRbeta repertoires longitudinally. The cohort comprised two young, previously healthy adult volunteers, one female and one male. Findings and caveats that apply to the study as a whole: Some responding clones were detected in pre-infection memory, which suggested that pre-existing cross-reactive memory T cells had joined the SARS-CoV-2 response. Contracting CD4+ clones turned up mainly in the CM and EM memory subsets, whereas EMRA was where CD8+ clones were enriched. The study covered only a couple of mild cases, and larger cohorts including severe cases with pre-infection samples were considered necessary. SARS-CoV-2 specificity was not confirmed for the second-wave clones peaking on day 37. Balanced CD4/CD8 phenotypes were observed for clones contracting from day 15 to 85, whereas a bias towards CD4+ was observed for a second wave of clones expanding from day 15 to 37.

Ficoll-Paque density gradient centrifugation was used to isolate PBMCs. Sequenced using an Illumina NovaSeq 6000. TCRalpha and TCRbeta cDNA libraries were constructed by 5'RACE with constant-segment primers, with sample barcodes and unique molecular identifiers being introduced. RNA was extracted from every sample with Trizol reagent. Libraries were amplified in two PCR steps, with a second sample barcode and Illumina TruSeq adapters added in the second step. The libraries were sequenced on an Illumina NovaSeq using 2 x 150 bp paired-end reads. As for how the authors treated the data: Demultiplexing of reads and collapsing into UMI-guided consensus sequences were performed with migec v1.2.7. Using mixcr v2.1.11, UMI consensuses were aligned to TRA and TRB V and J templates and then assembled into clonotypes. A clonotype was counted as expanded or contracted only if both edgeR and NoisET called the change significant, with noise models trained on biological replicates. For edgeR calls, a false discovery rate-adjusted p below 0.01 and a log2 fold-change threshold of 1 were applied. As an exploratory analysis of dynamics, max-normalized trajectories of the 1000 most abundant clonotypes were examined with PCA combined with hierarchical clustering. Separately sequenced CD4+ and CD8+ repertoires were used to assign the CD4 or CD8 phenotype of responding clones. TCRdb reprocessing: public reads trimmed at Q25 with fastp, clones called with MiXCR, in-frame beta chains kept. Entries that share a CDR3 protein sequence are merged under the most common genes and DNA. The V and J calls here are based on TCRdb, not the publication. The sample contains roughly 450,000 distinct CDR3 sequences, 15% to 20% of them found a single time. The biggest ten clones account for roughly 12% of the sample.

The sample holds many counts of this clonotype. The antigen it recognizes is unknown. It has no much larger one-base neighbor in the sample; base qualities were not kept. The TCR comes from an adult woman who had mild COVID-19 (a few samples of this study predate the infection). The sample titles of this study are shuffled in the database, so cell type and time point are left out; the donor was told from shared clones. Material: PBMCs or a T cell subset sorted from them (not recorded which).

For the CDR3, the sequence is CASSPGTGVPEAFF. The base sequence is TGTGCCAGCAGCCCCGGGACAGGGGTTCCTGAAGCTTTCTTT. The V and J genes are TRBV7-3 and TRBJ1-1, with TRBD1 identical over 10 junction bases. For CDR1 and CDR2, the germline V gene lists SGHTA and FQGTGA. For this chain, trimming is 5 bases at the V end and 6 bases at the J end, and the number of junction bases without a gene match is 6. The CDR3 starts with the cysteine, ends with the phenylalanine, and has 14 residues. The retained sequence is limited to the CDR3, 42 bases, with the frame set at the first base. With all but the CDR3 taken from the reference TRBV7-3 and TRBJ1-1 genes, the full variable domain is: GAGVSQTPSNKVTEKGKYVELRCDPISGHTALYWYRQSLGQGPEFLIYFQGTGAADDSGLPNDRFFAVRPEGSVSTLKIQRTERGDSAVYLCASSPGTGVPEAFFGQGTRLTVV.